Following are 9 T cell receptor beta chains from one sample sequenced in a study of metastatic and nonmetastatic thyroid tumors. Each patient came to thyroid surgery without any prior treatment (of any kind). TCRdb re-processed the PCR reads through MiXCR. The table shows 30,000 to 50,000 clones, with roughly 14% occurring only once. Input material: blood. The receptors originated from a female donor with papillary thyroid cancer or a benign thyroid nodule (not recorded which). Some clones in this sample may be carry-over from other donors' samples.

This clone was found many times. This sequence joins TRBV4-1 and TRBJ1-4; D is unresolved. V lost 6 bases, J lost 4 bases, and 9 bases lay in between. CDR3 size: 13 residues. CDR1 and CDR2 (germline): MGHRA, YSYEKL. The CDR3 DNA is TGCGCCAGCAGTCAATTAATTAATGAAAAACTGTTTTTT. Its translation: CASSQLINEKLFF.

The V and J genes are TRBV19 and TRBJ2-5; 7 bases align to TRBD2. V lost 3 bases and J lost 2; bases outside the gene matches: 3. Germline-derived CDR1 and CDR2 are LNHDA and SQIVND (reference sequence). The CDR3 has 14 amino acids. CDR3 DNA sequence: TGTGCCAGTAGTATCCCCGGGGGGCAAGAGACCCAGTACTTC. The encoded protein is CASSIPGGQETQYF.

This clone came up many times. The chain has TRBV6-1 and TRBJ1-4, with unresolved D. The germline gives CDR1 MNHNS, CDR2 SASEGT. Trimming cost V 7 bases and J 4 bases, with 13 bases left between them. The CDR3 has 14 amino acids. In nucleotides, the CDR3 is TGTGCCAGCACCCAAACCCGGGGTAATGAAAAACTGTTTTTT. It encodes CASTQTRGNEKLFF.

V gene TRBV6-1 combines with J gene TRBJ1-2; 10 bases fit TRBD1. J lost 4 bases, V lost 7 bases, and 6 bases had no gene match. Germline lookup yields CDR1 MNHNS and CDR2 SASEGT. The length of the CDR3 is 14 residues. The CDR3 DNA reads as TGTGCCAGCACCAAGACAGGGGGCATCTATGGCTACACCTTC. It specifies CASTKTGGIYGYTF.

This clone was detected many times. The gene calls are TRBV7-2 and TRBJ2-1, with D hard to call. CDR3 length equals 15 residues. Per the germline V gene, CDR1 is SGHTA and CDR2 is FQGNSA. The germline V and J ends were trimmed by 4 bases and 4 bases, with 14 bases remaining between them. The CDR3 sequence: CASSSRGRTYNEQFF. CDR3 DNA sequence: TGTGCCAGCAGCTCCCGCGGCCGGACGTACAATGAGCAGTTCTTC.

This clone has a count of ten or more. The rearrangement joins TRBV6-5 to TRBJ1-1; possibly TRBD1 for D (5 bases). Per germline, CDR1 MNHEY and CDR2 SVGAGI. Trimming took off 0 bases at V and 1 base at J, with 6 bases between the two ends. The CDR3 sequence is 14 residues long. CDR3 nucleotides: TGTGCCAGCAGTTACTCGGGGGAGAACACTGAAGCTTTCTTT. Its protein product is CASSYSGENTEAFF.

This clone showed up just a few times. A much larger clone differs from this one at a single base, so this may be a read error. Here the CDR3 omits its conserved ending phenylalanine or tryptophan, so a read error is the likely source. The V call is TRBV30, the J call TRBJ2-7; TRBD1 matches 8 bases. The CDR3 has 17 residues. The V segment lost 0 bases and the J segment 3 bases; nucleotides outside the gene matches: 13. From germline, CDR1 is GTSNPN and CDR2 SVGIG (reference sequence). The CDR3 DNA reads TGTGCCTGGAGTGTCCCCTCAACTACAGGGGGATACTACGAGCAGTACCTC. It yields the protein CAWSVPSTTGGYYEQYL.

This clone has only a few counts. The CDR3 loop is CAITTGRLNTEAFF. The CDR3 nucleotides are TGTGCCATTACCACGGGACGTTTGAACACTGAAGCTTTCTTT. V and J are TRBV19 and TRBJ1-1, with D perhaps matching TRBD1 (5 bases). The CDR3 spans 14 residues. Trimming shortened V by 10 bases and J by 0 bases, and 15 bases separated the two germline ends. Germline lookup yields CDR1 LNHDA and CDR2 SQIVND (reference sequence).

This clone was found many times. The chain recombines TRBV4-1 with TRBJ1-1; tentative D call: TRBD1 (5 bases). Trimming took off 7 bases at V and 1 base at J, with 16 bases between the two ends. Germline V lookup: CDR1 MGHRA, CDR2 YSYEKL. The CDR3 is made up of 15 amino acids. The CDR3 DNA is TGCGCCAGCAAGGGGATCTTACAGGAGAACACTGAAGCTTTCTTT. Translation gives CASKGILQENTEAFF.